What follows are 2 T cell receptor beta chains derived from one specimen sequenced in a study of cytomegalovirus exposure and HLA in healthy donors. It was with 60 Vbeta and 13 Jbeta primers that the PCR ran. Profiled with immunoSEQ multiplex PCR; TCRdb holds only in-frame clones, not every one. The sample lists 100,000 to 120,000 clones, around 85% occurring once. The sample taken for sequencing was PBMCs. The receptor set was obtained from a man in his thirties or forties in good health and CMV-seropositive.

The V gene is TRBV4-1, the J gene TRBJ2-3; D ambiguous. The germline gives CDR1 MGHRA, CDR2 YSYEKL. Trimming stripped 1 base from V and 1 base from J, with 12 bases between. This CDR3 region has 16 residues. For the CDR3, the DNA is TGCGCCAGCAGCCAAGTCGGAGTAGGCCGCACAGATACGCAGTATTTT. It codes for CASSQVGVGRTDTQYF.

CDR3 sequence reads: CASSPRTSGAYTQYF. The CDR3 DNA sequence: TGTGCCAGTAGTCCCCGGACTAGCGGGGCGTATACGCAGTATTTT. This chain links TRBV19 with TRBJ2-3, with 12 bases lining up with TRBD2. The trim removed 5 bases at V and 7 bases at J, leaving 7 bases unmatched. Germline assignment: CDR1 LNHDA and CDR2 SQIVND (reference sequence). The CDR3 length is 15 residues.